The 18 T cell receptor beta chains presented below share a single source sample, sequenced in a study of blood T cell repertoires in COVID-19. Profiled with immunoSEQ multiplex PCR; TCRdb holds only in-frame clones, not every one. The repertoire includes about 100,000 clones, approximately 89% of them detected once, and over 2% sits in the top ten. Specimen: peripheral blood. The receptors shown here come from a man over 45 with active COVID-19.

The chain joins TRBV19 to TRBJ2-2, with TRBD2 identical over 11 bases. CDR1 is LNHDA, CDR2 SQIVND, per germline (reference sequence). This CDR3 contains 16 residues. V lost 4 bases and J lost 3; bases outside the gene matches: 4. The CDR3 bases are TGTGCCAGTAGTAGGCTAGCGGGGGGTCACACCGGGGAGCTGTTTTTT. It translates to CASSRLAGGHTGELFF.

The chain couples TRBV6-5 to TRBJ2-3, with 10 nucleotides matching TRBD2. V lost 0 bases, J lost 0 bases, and 0 bases stayed unmatched. In germline, CDR1 is MNHEY, CDR2 SVGAGI. The CDR3 spans 16 residues. The CDR3 loop reads CASSYSGLASTDTQYF. The CDR3 region has the DNA TGTGCCAGCAGTTACTCGGGACTAGCGAGCACAGATACGCAGTATTTT.

The chain is built from TRBV2 and TRBJ2-2, with TRBD1 matching over 7 bases. Germline trimming cut 2 bases from V and 1 base from J; bases unmatched to any gene: 4. CDR1 and CDR2 from the germline V gene are SNHLY and FYNNEI. The length of the CDR3 is 16 residues. For the CDR3, the DNA is TGTGCCAGCAGTGAATCCAGGACAGGGAACACCGGGGAGCTGTTTTTT. This sequence encodes CASSESRTGNTGELFF.

This clone was observed a handful of times. The chain joins TRBV4-1 to TRBJ1-2; D unresolved. V was shortened by 3 bases and J by 2 bases, with 10 bases between the two germline ends. This CDR3 spans 14 amino acids. CDR1 and CDR2 from the germline V gene are MGHRA and YSYEKL. The CDR3 is CASSHLANNYGYTF. The CDR3, as DNA: TGCGCCAGCAGCCACCTAGCCAACAACTATGGCTACACCTTC.

V usage is TRBV5-1 and J usage is TRBJ2-2; 7 nucleotides align to TRBD2. V dropped 0 bases and J dropped 4; count of bases not matched to a gene: 9. This CDR3 has 17 amino acids. Germline V gene sequence: CDR1 SGHRS, CDR2 YFSETQ. Here the CDR3 reads CASSLDPPGGGTGELFF. CDR3 nucleotide sequence: TGCGCCAGCAGCTTGGATCCCCCGGGAGGTGGCACCGGGGAGCTGTTTTTT.

This clone was detected only once. The V gene is TRBV25-1, the J gene TRBJ2-1; tentatively, D is TRBD2 (5 bases). This CDR3 has 13 amino acids. Trimming took off 1 base at V and 7 bases at J, with 8 bases between the two ends. CDR1 is MGHDK, CDR2 SYGVNS, per germline. The CDR3 bases are TGTGCCAGCAGTGAATCCCGGGGTAATGAGCAGTTCTTC. Residues: CASSESRGNEQFF.

The chain combines TRBV3-1 (or the pseudogene TRBV3-2) with TRBJ1-4; no clear D. The V gene lost 2 bases and the J gene lost 0 bases, with 7 bases spanning the gap. CDR1 and CDR2 from the germline V gene are LGHDT and YNNKEL (reference sequence). This CDR3 has 15 amino acids. CDR3 sequence reads: CASSQWQATNEKLFF. CDR3 coding DNA: TGTGCCAGCAGCCAATGGCAGGCAACTAATGAAAAACTGTTTTTT.

V and J are TRBV2 and TRBJ1-2; TRBD1 aligns across 8 bases. V trimming: 6 bases; J trimming: 2 bases; junction bases outside the gene matches: 5. CDR1 SNHLY and CDR2 FYNNEI come from the germline V gene. The CDR3 is made up of 14 amino acids. The DNA for the CDR3 is TGTGCCAGCAGCGGACAGGGAAGCAACTATGGCTACACCTTC. This encodes CASSGQGSNYGYTF. Complete variable domain (other parts from reference TRBV2 and TRBJ1-2): EPEVTQTPSHQVTQMGQEVILRCVPISNHLYFYWYRQILGQKVEFLVSFYNNEISEKSEIFDDQFSVERPDGSNFTLKIRSTKLEDSAMYFCASSGQGSNYGYTFGSGTRLTVV.

This clone was detected once. The V gene is TRBV6-1, the J gene TRBJ2-2; 7 bases align to TRBD1. CDR1 and CDR2 from the germline V gene are MNHNS and SASEGT. The CDR3 totals 18 residues. V dropped 4 bases and J dropped 0; count of bases not matched to a gene: 11. CDR3 amino acids: CASSGQGHYNPNTGELFF. The CDR3 coding sequence is TGTGCCAGCAGTGGACAGGGCCACTACAATCCGAACACCGGGGAGCTGTTTTTT.

The chain combines TRBV7-2 with TRBJ1-1; 7 bases fit TRBD1. Losses at the gene ends were 5 bases for V and 1 base for J; bases not matched to a gene: 7. From germline, CDR1 is SGHTA and CDR2 FQGNSA. The CDR3 is 15 residues long. CDR3 sequence: CASSLRQGRNTEAFF. The CDR3 DNA reads as TGTGCCAGCAGCCTGAGACAGGGACGGAACACTGAAGCTTTCTTT.

The chain carries TRBV6-4 and TRBJ2-1; 9 bases are shared with TRBD1. The CDR3 totals 15 residues. The junction had 6 bases not matched to a gene; V was cut back by 3 bases and J by 6 bases. Germline values: CDR1 MRHNA, CDR2 SNTAGT. The CDR3 nucleotides are TGTGCCAGCAGTGAAAGTGAGACAGGGGGCAATGAGCAGTTCTTC. Translating it yields CASSESETGGNEQFF.

A single count supports this clone. V usage is TRBV27 and J usage is TRBJ2-6, with D tentatively TRBD2 (5 bases). Per germline, CDR1 MNHEY and CDR2 SMNVEV (reference sequence). This CDR3 is 16 amino acids long. V was shortened by 8 bases and J by 2 bases, with 16 bases between the two germline ends. The DNA of the CDR3 is TGTGCCAGCCGTTCCGCCCCGGGAACTGGGGCCAACGTCCTGACTTTC. Protein sequence: CASRSAPGTGANVLTF.

V and J are TRBV9 and TRBJ2-7; 9 nucleotides agree with TRBD2. V lost 4 bases to trimming and J lost 0 bases; unmatched junction nucleotides: 5. This CDR3 has 15 residues. CDR1 SGDLS and CDR2 YYNGEE come from the germline V gene. The CDR3 loop is CASSTLAGPSYEQYF. The CDR3 DNA follows: TGTGCCAGCAGCACCCTAGCGGGGCCCTCCTACGAGCAGTACTTC.

This rearrangement joins TRBV19 to TRBJ1-2; 11 bases line up with TRBD1. The germline V gene encodes CDR1 LNHDA and CDR2 SQIVND (reference sequence). There are 15 residues in the CDR3. Trimming cost V 5 bases and J 6 bases; bases outside gene matches: 8. As DNA, the CDR3 is TGTGCCAGTAGTTTGGGGACAGGGGGATTCGATGGCTACACCTTC. It yields the protein CASSLGTGGFDGYTF.

This sequence joins TRBV28 and TRBJ2-1, with TRBD2 matching over 7 bases. V lost 5 bases and J lost 7; bases outside the gene matches: 11. The CDR3 extends over 15 amino acids. Germline assignment: CDR1 MDHEN and CDR2 SYDVKM. The CDR3 coding sequence is TGTGCCAGCAGTCCAGGACTAGTCTCAGGAAATGAGCAGTTCTTC. It encodes CASSPGLVSGNEQFF. The full variable domain, completed using reference TRBV28 and TRBJ2-1, is DVKVTQSSRYLVKRTGEKVFLECVQDMDHENMFWYRQDPGLGLRLIYFSYDVKMKEKGDIPEGYSVSREKKERFSLILESASTNQTSMYLCASSPGLVSGNEQFFGPGTRLTVL.

The rearrangement uses TRBV3-1 (or the pseudogene TRBV3-2) and TRBJ1-2; unclear D gene. Germline V gene sequence: CDR1 LGHDT, CDR2 YNNKEL (reference sequence). The CDR3 is 14 amino acids. Deletions cut 1 base from V and 6 bases from J, with 12 bases between. CDR3 protein: CASSQVGGRDGYTF. In DNA, the CDR3 is TGTGCCAGCAGCCAAGTCGGAGGTAGGGATGGCTACACCTTC.

The chain joins TRBV12-3 or TRBV12-4 to TRBJ1-1, with no clear D. The V gene lost 8 bases and the J gene lost 4 bases, with 11 bases spanning the gap. The CDR3 runs to 12 residues. The CDR3 DNA sequence: TGTGCCAGCTCCGGGGTGAGCACTGAAGCTTTCTTT. Translated, it gives CASSGVSTEAFF.

V is TRBV7-9 and J is TRBJ2-5, with D perhaps TRBD1 (6 bases). The germline V gene encodes CDR1 SEHNR and CDR2 FQNEAQ (reference sequence). The CDR3 sequence is 14 residues long. The ends were cut back, 0 bases at V and 5 bases at J, with 10 bases in the middle. CDR3 loop: CASSLAGGSETQYF. CDR3 coding DNA: TGTGCCAGCAGCTTAGCTGGGGGCTCGGAGACCCAGTACTTC.